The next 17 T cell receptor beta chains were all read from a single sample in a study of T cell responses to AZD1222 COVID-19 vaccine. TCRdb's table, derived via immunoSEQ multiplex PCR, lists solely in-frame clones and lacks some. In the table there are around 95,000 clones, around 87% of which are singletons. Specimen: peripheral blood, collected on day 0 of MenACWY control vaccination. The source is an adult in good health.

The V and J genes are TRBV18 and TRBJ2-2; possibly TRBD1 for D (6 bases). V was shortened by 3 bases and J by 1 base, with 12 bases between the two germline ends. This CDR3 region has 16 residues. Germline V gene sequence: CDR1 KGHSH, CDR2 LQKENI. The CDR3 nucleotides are TGTGCCAGCTCACCTCAGGCAGGGGAGAACACCGGGGAGCTGTTTTTT. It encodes CASSPQAGENTGELFF.

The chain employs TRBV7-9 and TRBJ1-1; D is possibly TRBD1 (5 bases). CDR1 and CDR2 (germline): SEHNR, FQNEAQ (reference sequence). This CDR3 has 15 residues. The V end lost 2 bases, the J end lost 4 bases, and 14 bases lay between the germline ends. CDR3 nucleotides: TGTGCCAGCAGCTTATCGGGGACGAGGGGCACTGAAGCTTTCTTT. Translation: CASSLSGTRGTEAFF.

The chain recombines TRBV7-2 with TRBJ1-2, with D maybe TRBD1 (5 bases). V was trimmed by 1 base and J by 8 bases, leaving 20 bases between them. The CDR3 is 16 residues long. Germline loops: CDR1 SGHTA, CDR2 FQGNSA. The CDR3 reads CASSLEVGGRVSGYTF. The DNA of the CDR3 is TGTGCCAGCAGCTTAGAAGTTGGGGGTAGAGTCTCAGGCTACACCTTC.

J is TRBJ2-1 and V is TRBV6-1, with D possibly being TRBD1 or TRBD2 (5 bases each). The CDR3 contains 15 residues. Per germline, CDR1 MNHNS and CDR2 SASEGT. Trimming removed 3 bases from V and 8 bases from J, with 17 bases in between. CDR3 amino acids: CASSDMRMRGHEQFF. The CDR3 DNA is TGTGCCAGCAGTGATATGCGGATGAGGGGCCATGAGCAGTTCTTC.

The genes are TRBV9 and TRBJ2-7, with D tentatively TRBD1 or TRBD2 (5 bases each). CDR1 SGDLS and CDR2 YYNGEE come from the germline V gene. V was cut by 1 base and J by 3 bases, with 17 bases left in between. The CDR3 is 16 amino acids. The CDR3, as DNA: TGTGCCAGCAGCGTAATTAGGTGGCAGGGACGCTACGAGCAGTACTTC. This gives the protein CASSVIRWQGRYEQYF.

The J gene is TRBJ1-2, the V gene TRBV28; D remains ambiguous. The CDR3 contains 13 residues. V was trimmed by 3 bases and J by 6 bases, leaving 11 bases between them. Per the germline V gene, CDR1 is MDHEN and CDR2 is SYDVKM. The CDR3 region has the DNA TGTGCCAGCAGTTTGGGAGGGAAGGATGGCTACACCTTC. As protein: CASSLGGKDGYTF.

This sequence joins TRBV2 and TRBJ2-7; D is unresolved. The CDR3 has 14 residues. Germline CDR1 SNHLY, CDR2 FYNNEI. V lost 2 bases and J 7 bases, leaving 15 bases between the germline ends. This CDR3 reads CASSENLHVFEQYF. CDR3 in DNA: TGTGCCAGCAGTGAAAACTTACACGTCTTTGAGCAGTACTTC.

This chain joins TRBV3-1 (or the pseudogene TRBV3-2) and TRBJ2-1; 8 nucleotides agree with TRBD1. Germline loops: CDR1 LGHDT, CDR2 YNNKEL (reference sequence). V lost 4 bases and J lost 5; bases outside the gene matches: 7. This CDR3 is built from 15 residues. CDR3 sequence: CASSLRGRGDNEQFF. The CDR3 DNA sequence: TGTGCCAGCAGCCTCAGGGGGCGGGGTGACAATGAGCAGTTCTTC.

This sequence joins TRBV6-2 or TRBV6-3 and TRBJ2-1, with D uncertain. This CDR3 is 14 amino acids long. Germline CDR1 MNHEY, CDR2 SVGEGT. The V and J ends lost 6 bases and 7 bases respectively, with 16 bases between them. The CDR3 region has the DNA TGTGCCAGCAGCTTCGACTGGGCCATGAATGAGCAGTTCTTC. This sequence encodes CASSFDWAMNEQFF.

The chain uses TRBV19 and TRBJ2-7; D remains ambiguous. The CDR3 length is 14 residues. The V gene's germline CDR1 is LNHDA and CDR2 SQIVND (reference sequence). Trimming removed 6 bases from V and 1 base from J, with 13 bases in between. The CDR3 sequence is CASRLQALSYEQYF. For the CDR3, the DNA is TGTGCCAGTAGGCTTCAGGCGTTATCCTACGAGCAGTACTTC.

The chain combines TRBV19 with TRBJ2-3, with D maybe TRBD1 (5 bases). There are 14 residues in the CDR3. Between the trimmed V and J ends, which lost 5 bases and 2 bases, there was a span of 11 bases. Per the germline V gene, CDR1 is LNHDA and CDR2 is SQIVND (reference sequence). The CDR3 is CASSPRQTTDTQYF. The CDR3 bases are TGTGCCAGTAGTCCTCGACAGACCACAGATACGCAGTATTTT.

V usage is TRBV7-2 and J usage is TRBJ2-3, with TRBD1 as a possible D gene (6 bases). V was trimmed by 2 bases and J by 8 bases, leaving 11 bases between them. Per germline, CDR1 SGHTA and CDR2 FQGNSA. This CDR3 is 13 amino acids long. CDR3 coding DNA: TGTGCCAGCAGCTTATACACCAGGGGTACGCAGTATTTT. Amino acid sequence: CASSLYTRGTQYF. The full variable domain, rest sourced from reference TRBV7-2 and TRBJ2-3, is GAGVSQSPSNKVTEKGKDVELRCDPISGHTALYWYRQSLGQGLEFLIYFQGNSAPDKSGLPSDRFSAERTGGSVSTLTIQRTQQEDSAVYLCASSLYTRGTQYFGPGTRLTVL.

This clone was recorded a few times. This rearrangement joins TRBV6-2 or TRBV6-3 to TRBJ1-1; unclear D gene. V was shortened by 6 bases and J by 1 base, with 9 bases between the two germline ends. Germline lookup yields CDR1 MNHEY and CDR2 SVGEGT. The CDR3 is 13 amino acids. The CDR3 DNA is TGTGCCAGCAGCCGAACAGAGAACACTGAAGCTTTCTTT. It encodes CASSRTENTEAFF.

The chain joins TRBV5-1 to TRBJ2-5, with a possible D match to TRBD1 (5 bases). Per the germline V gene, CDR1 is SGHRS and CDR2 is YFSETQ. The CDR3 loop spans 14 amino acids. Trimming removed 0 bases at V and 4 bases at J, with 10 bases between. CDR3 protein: CASSLEGLGETQYF. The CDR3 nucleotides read TGCGCCAGCAGCTTGGAGGGGTTGGGAGAGACCCAGTACTTC. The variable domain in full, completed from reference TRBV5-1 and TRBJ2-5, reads KAGVTQTPRYLIKTRGQQVTLSCSPISGHRSVSWYQQTPGQGLQFLFEYFSETQRNKGNFPGRFSGRQFSNSRSEMNVSTLELGDSALYLCASSLEGLGETQYFGPGTRLLVL.

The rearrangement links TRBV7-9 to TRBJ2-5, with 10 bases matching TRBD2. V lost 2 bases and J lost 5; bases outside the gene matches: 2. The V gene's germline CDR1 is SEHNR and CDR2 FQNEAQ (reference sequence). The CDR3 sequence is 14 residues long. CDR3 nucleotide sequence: TGTGCCAGCAGCTTACTAGCGGGGGCTGAGACCCAGTACTTC. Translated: CASSLLAGAETQYF.

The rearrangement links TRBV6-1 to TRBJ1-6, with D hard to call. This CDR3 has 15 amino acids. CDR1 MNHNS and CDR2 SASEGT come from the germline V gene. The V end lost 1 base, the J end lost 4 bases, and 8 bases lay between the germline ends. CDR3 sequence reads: CASSEEAGYNSPLHF. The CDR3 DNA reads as TGTGCCAGCAGTGAAGAGGCGGGTTATAATTCACCCCTCCACTTT.

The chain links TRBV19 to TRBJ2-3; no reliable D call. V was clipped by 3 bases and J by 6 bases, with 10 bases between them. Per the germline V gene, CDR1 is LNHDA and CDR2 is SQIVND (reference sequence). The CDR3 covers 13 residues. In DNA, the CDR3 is TGTGCCAGTAGTATTGCTAGTGTGGATACGCAGTATTTT. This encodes CASSIASVDTQYF.